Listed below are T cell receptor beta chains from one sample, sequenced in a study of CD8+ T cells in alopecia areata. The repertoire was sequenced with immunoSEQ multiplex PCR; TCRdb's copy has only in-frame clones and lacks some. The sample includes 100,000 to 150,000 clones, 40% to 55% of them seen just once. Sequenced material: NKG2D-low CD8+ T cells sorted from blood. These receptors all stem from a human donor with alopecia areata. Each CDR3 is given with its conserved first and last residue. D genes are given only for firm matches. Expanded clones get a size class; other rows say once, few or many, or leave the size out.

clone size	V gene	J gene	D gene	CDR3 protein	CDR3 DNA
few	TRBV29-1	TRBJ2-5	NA	CSVEDPVYGLGETQYF	TGCAGCGTTGAAGATCCAGTCTACGGCCTCGGAGAGACCCAGTACTTC
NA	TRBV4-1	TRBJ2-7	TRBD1	CASSQEFGTGGYEQYF	TGCGCCAGCAGCCAAGAATTCGGGACAGGGGGCTACGAGCAGTACTTC
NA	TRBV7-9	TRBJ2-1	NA	CASSPEGHGYEQFF	TGTGCCAGCAGCCCCGAGGGACACGGGTATGAGCAGTTCTTC
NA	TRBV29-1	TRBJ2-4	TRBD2	CSVEGLAGGSQNIQYF	TGCAGCGTTGAAGGACTAGCGGGAGGAAGCCAAAACATTCAGTACTTC
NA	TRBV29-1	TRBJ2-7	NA	CSVVTSREQYF	TGCAGCGTTGTAACTTCCCGGGAGCAGTACTTC
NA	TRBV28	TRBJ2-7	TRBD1	CASTTQGGHEQYF	TGTGCCAGCACAACACAGGGGGGCCACGAGCAGTACTTC
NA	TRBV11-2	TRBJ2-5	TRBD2	CASKRDLEETQYF	TGTGCCAGCAAGCGGGACTTAGAAGAGACCCAGTACTTC
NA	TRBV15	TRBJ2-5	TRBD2	CATSRVQPAGETQYF	TGTGCCACCAGCAGAGTTCAGCCAGCGGGGGAGACCCAGTACTTC
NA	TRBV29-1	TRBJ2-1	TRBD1	CSVEWTGGTYNEQFF	TGCAGCGTGGAGTGGACAGGGGGTACCTACAATGAGCAGTTCTTC
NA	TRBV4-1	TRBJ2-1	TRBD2	CASSRSGTNNEQFF	TGCGCCAGCAGCCGCTCCGGGACTAACAATGAGCAGTTCTTC
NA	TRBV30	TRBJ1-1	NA	CAWSLTENTEAFF	TGTGCCTGGAGTTTGACGGAGAACACTGAAGCTTTCTTT
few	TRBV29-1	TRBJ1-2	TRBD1	CSVKKPDRGRFDYGYTF	TGCAGCGTCAAAAAACCGGACAGGGGGCGTTTTGACTATGGCTACACCTTC
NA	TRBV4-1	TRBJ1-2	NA	CASSQGNQGNYGYTF	TGCGCCAGCAGCCAAGGAAACCAGGGGAACTATGGCTACACCTTC
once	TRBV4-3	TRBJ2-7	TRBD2	CASSQGWPLADSSYEQYF	TGCGCCAGCAGCCAAGGATGGCCACTAGCGGACAGCTCCTACGAGCAGTACTTC
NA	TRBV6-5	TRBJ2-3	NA	CASSAGWDTQYF	TGTGCCAGCAGTGCTGGGTGGGATACGCAGTATTTT
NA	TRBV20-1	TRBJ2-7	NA	CSARWAYEQYF	TGCAGTGCTAGATGGGCCTACGAGCAGTACTTC
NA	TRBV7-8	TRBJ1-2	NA	CATISGGANYGYTF	TGTGCCACCATCAGCGGGGGCGCGAACTATGGCTACACCTTC
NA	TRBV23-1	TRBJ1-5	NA	CASSQSYHRFDQPQHF	TGCGCCAGCAGTCAATCCTATCACAGATTTGATCAGCCCCAGCATTTT
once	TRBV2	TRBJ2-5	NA	CASSTGPATQYF	TGTGCCAGCAGCACGGGCCCAGCGACCCAGTACTTC
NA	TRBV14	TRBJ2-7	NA	CASSRESSYEQYF	TGTGCCAGCAGTCGGGAGTCAAGCTACGAGCAGTACTTC
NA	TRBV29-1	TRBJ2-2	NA	CSVVHGVDTGELFF	TGCAGCGTTGTGCATGGTGTTGACACCGGGGAGCTGTTTTTT
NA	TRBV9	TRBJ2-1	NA	CASSVGGPSRNEQFF	TGTGCCAGCAGCGTAGGAGGACCCTCCAGGAATGAGCAGTTCTTC
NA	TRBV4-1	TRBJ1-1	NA	CASSQVVQLNTEAFF	TGCGCCAGCAGCCAAGTAGTACAGCTGAACACTGAAGCTTTCTTT